Ten or more counts support the clone carrying this TCR beta chain. Its antigen is unknown. Trimming cost V 6 bases and J 2 bases; bases outside gene matches: 10. This CDR3 has 18 residues. Germline loops: CDR1 SGHAT, CDR2 FQNNGV. Diagnoses rested on clinical symptoms, serum thyroxine and TRAb, thyroid ultrasound and orbital computed tomography. These data belong to a study of T cells in Graves' hyperthyroidism and ophthalmopathy. Overall study findings and caveats: A model of 13 V-J pairs discriminated ophthalmopathy from stable hyperthyroidism.

TCR beta CDR3 region amplification was performed from RNA transcripts. The TCR CDR3 first-round RT-PCR relied on the HTBI primer set. Each CDR3 protein gets one entry after TCRdb re-called the multiplex PCR reads with MiXCR. The sample lists about 400,000 distinct CDR3 sequences; about 14% were seen once. Sequencing was performed on blood. The source is a man in his fifties or sixties with Graves' ophthalmopathy. The chain has TRBV11-2 and TRBJ2-2; the match to TRBD2 covers 12 bases. This CDR3 reads CASRTFRTSGINTGELFF. CDR3 bases: TGTGCCAGCAGGACCTTCAGGACTAGCGGGATCAACACCGGGGAGCTGTTTTTT.